This is a list of T cell receptor beta chains from one sample in a study of human T cells and chemical hapten exposure. TCRdb independently ran MiXCR on the RACE reads; one entry per CDR3 protein. The table records approximately 97,000 distinct CDR3 sequences, around 25% of them present only once. The input for sequencing was whole blood, taken in connection with sensitization to the hapten diphenylcyclopropenone (DPC). All receptors derive from a man aged 35-49 years with alopecia areata. Some clones in this sample may be carry-over from other donors' samples. Each CDR3 is given with its conserved first and last residue. The order of the fields is clone size, J gene, V gene, D gene, CDR3 DNA, CDR3 protein. D genes are given only for firm matches. Clone size is given for some rows only: seen once, a few or many times, or a class if the clone is expanded.

>NA|TRBJ1-1|TRBV27|TRBD1
TGTGCCAGCAGTTTGAGCGGGACAGTGAACACTGAAGCTTTCTTT
CASSLSGTVNTEAFF
>many|TRBJ2-1|TRBV7-9|TRBD2
TGTGCCAGCAGCTTACCGGTCGGACTAGCGAGTAATGAGCAGTTCTTC
CASSLPVGLASNEQFF
>NA|TRBJ2-5|TRBV12-3/TRBV12-4|TRBD1
TGTGCCAGCAGCCCAAAAGAGGACAGGGGATCGGAGACCCAGTACTTC
CASSPKEDRGSETQYF
>few|TRBJ2-3|TRBV9|TRBD2
TGTGCCAGCAGCGGATCGGGACTAGCGGGAGCTCTCCGGGCAGATACGCAGTATTTT
CASSGSGLAGALRADTQYF
>NA|TRBJ2-7|TRBV14|TRBD2
TGTGCCAGCAGCCAAGATCATACTAGCGGGGAGTACGAGCAGTACTTC
CASSQDHTSGEYEQYF
>NA|TRBJ2-7|TRBV28|NA
TGTGCCAGCAGTCCACTAACGGTGGGCATGGCCTACGAGCAGTACTTC
CASSPLTVGMAYEQYF
>few|TRBJ2-4|TRBV28|NA
TGTGCCAGCAGTTTAGGGGACGTTAAAAACATTCAGTACTTC
CASSLGDVKNIQYF
>NA|TRBJ1-3|TRBV7-9|NA
TGTGCCAGCAGCTTGGGAGACTCTGGAAACACCATATATTTT
CASSLGDSGNTIYF
>NA|TRBJ2-7|TRBV9|NA
TGTGCCAGCAGCGGATGGGGCCTCCGGGTAAACGAGCAGTACTTC
CASSGWGLRVNEQYF
>NA|TRBJ2-1|TRBV28|NA
TGTGCCAGCAGTCCCTGGGACGGTGAGCAGTTCTTC
CASSPWDGEQFF
>NA|TRBJ2-7|TRBV27|NA
TGTGCCAGCAGCCGGAGGGGGGCCTACGAGCAGTACTTC
CASSRRGAYEQYF
>NA|TRBJ1-1|TRBV12-3/TRBV12-4|NA
TGTGCCAGCAGTTTAAGAGGCAGGGGTAACACTGAAGCTTTCTTT
CASSLRGRGNTEAFF
>NA|TRBJ2-3|TRBV12-3/TRBV12-4|NA
TGTGCCAGCAGTCATAGGGGAAGCGGCGGCACAGATACGCAGTATTTT
CASSHRGSGGTDTQYF
>NA|TRBJ1-5|TRBV5-5|NA
TGTGCCAGCACCGAGAACGGGGGCAATCAGCCCCAGCATTTT
CASTENGGNQPQHF
>NA|TRBJ2-3|TRBV20-1|NA
TGCAGTGCTATCGACGTCAGGCGTAGCACAGATACGCAGTATTTT
CSAIDVRRSTDTQYF
>NA|TRBJ2-1|TRBV28|TRBD2
TGTGCCAGCAGACTTTTAGCGGGAGGGTACAATGAGCAGTTCTTC
CASRLLAGGYNEQFF
>few|TRBJ1-1|TRBV6-1|TRBD1
TGTGCCAGCAAAACGAGGACAGGGTACGACACTGAAGCTTTCTTT
CASKTRTGYDTEAFF
>NA|TRBJ2-7|TRBV10-3|NA
TGTGCCATCAAATCCCCGGTATCGGACGAGCAGTACTTC
CAIKSPVSDEQYF
>few|TRBJ1-1|TRBV10-3|NA
TGTGCCATCAGTGAGCAGGTCTGGGCTGAAGCTTTCTTT
CAISEQVWAEAFF
>medium-sized|TRBJ2-1|TRBV28|TRBD2
TGTGCCAGCAGTTTAGGCGGGAGTCTCTACAATGAGCAGTTCTTC
CASSLGGSLYNEQFF
>NA|TRBJ1-5|TRBV20-1|TRBD1
TGCAGTGCTCCGGGACAGGGGATCTATTCCCAGCATTTT
CSAPGQGIYSQHF
>few|TRBJ2-1|TRBV7-2|NA
TGTGCCAGCAGCCCCGCATACGGGGCATACAATGAGCAGTTCTTC
CASSPAYGAYNEQFF
>few|TRBJ2-1|TRBV6-2/TRBV6-3|NA
TGTGCCAGCAGAGAGGGACCCCAGAACTACAATGAGCAGTTCTTC
CASREGPQNYNEQFF